The 5 T cell receptor beta chains reported below all come from one sample, sequenced in a study of blood T cell repertoires in COVID-19. Data came from immunoSEQ multiplex PCR; TCRdb stores just in-frame clones and leaves some out. The data hold roughly 160,000 clones, with approximately 83% observed a single time. Sequenced sample: peripheral blood. These receptors were collected from a woman aged 55-75 years with acute or convalescent COVID-19.

In this sample, this clone turned up a few times. CDR3 in amino acids: CASRKDYTGELFF. The CDR3 DNA reads TGTGCCAGTAGGAAAGACTACACCGGGGAGCTGTTTTTT. The chain uses TRBV19 and TRBJ2-2; D uncertain. The CDR3 contains 13 residues. The ends were cut back, 6 bases at V and 3 bases at J, with 8 bases in the middle. Per germline, CDR1 LNHDA and CDR2 SQIVND (reference sequence).

The count of this clone is one. Other DNA sequences of this sample code for an identical CDR3. This sequence joins TRBV3-1 (or the pseudogene TRBV3-2) and TRBJ2-7; D unresolved. With 3 bases removed from V and 0 bases from J, the gap between germline ends came to 6 bases. The CDR3 spans 13 residues. Germline CDR1 and CDR2: LGHDT and YNNKEL (reference sequence). The CDR3 nucleotides read TGTGCCAGCAGCCACCTCAGCTCCTACGAGCAGTACTTC. This translates into CASSHLSSYEQYF.

Here the CDR3 reads CASSIPRQGGENSPLHF. The CDR3, as DNA: TGTGCCAGTAGTATCCCCCGACAGGGAGGAGAGAATTCACCCCTCCACTTT. The chain employs TRBV19 and TRBJ1-6; 7 bases are a match to TRBD1. Germline V lookup: CDR1 LNHDA, CDR2 SQIVND (reference sequence). The trim removed 3 bases at V and 7 bases at J, leaving 12 bases unmatched. This CDR3 contains 17 residues.

The V and J genes are TRBV27 and TRBJ1-1; D is ambiguous. The germline gives CDR1 MNHEY, CDR2 SMNVEV (reference sequence). V gave up 6 bases and J gave up 6 bases, with 11 bases separating them. This CDR3 region has 12 residues. The CDR3: CASRRHPAEAFF. DNA of the CDR3: TGTGCCAGCAGGCGGCACCCCGCTGAAGCTTTCTTT.

The V and J genes are TRBV27 and TRBJ1-2, with 7 bases aligning to TRBD1. Germline assignment: CDR1 MNHEY and CDR2 SMNVEV (reference sequence). V was pared by 7 bases and J by 4 bases, with 15 bases of the junction left unmatched. The CDR3 covers 16 residues. CDR3 amino acids: CASNAYGGQPIYGYTF. Written as DNA, the CDR3 is TGTGCCAGCAACGCCTATGGGGGACAGCCAATCTATGGCTACACCTTC.